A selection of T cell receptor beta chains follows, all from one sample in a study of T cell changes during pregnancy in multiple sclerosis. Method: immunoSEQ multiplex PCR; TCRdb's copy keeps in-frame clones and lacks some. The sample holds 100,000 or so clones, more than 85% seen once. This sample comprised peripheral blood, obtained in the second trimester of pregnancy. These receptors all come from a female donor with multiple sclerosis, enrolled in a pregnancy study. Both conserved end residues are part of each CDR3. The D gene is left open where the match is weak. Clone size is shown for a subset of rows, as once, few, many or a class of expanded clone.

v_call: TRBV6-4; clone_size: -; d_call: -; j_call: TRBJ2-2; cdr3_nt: TGTGCCACCCCGGGTTGGATCGGGGACACCGGGGAGCTGTTTTTT; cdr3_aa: CATPGWIGDTGELFF
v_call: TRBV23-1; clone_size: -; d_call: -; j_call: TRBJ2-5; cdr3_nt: TGCGCCAGCTCCATGGGACACCTACAAGAGACCCAGTACTTC; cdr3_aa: CASSMGHLQETQYF
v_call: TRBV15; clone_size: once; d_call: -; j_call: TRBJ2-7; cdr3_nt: TGTGCCACCAGCCCAGTCTCCCGCCACGAGCAGTACTTC; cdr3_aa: CATSPVSRHEQYF
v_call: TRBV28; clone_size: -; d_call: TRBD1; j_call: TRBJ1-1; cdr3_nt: TGTGCCAGCAGCCTCAGTCAGGGGGCCGAGGAAGCTTTCTTT; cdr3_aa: CASSLSQGAEEAFF
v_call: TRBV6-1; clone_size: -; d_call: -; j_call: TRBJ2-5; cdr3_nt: TGTGCCACACAGTACAGGGGCGGAGGGGAGACCCAGTACTTC; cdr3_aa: CATQYRGGGETQYF
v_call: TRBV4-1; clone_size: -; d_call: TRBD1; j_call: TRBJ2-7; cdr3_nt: TGCGCCAGCAGCCAAGTGGGACAGGGGAACGAGCAGTACTTC; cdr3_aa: CASSQVGQGNEQYF
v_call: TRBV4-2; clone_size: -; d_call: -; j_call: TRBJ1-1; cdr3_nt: TGTGCCAGCAGCCAAGCGAGGAACACTGAAGCTTTCTTT; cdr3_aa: CASSQARNTEAFF
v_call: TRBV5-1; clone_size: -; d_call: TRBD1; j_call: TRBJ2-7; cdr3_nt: TGCGCCAGCAGCTCAACCCTCGGGACAGGGGGATACGAGCAGTACTTC; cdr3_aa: CASSSTLGTGGYEQYF
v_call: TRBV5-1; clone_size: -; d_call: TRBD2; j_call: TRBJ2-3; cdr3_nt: TGCGCCAGCAGCTTGGAGGGAGGGTTTACAGATACGCAGTATTTT; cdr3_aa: CASSLEGGFTDTQYF
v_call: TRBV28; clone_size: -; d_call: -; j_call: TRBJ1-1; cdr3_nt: TGTGCCAGCAGTTTCTTTAACGGAGGTAGCACTGAAGCTTTCTTT; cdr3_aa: CASSFFNGGSTEAFF
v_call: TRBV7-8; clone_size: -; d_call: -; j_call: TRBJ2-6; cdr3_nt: TGTGCCAGCAGCTCTTTCCGAGGGTCCGGGGCCAACGTCCTGACTTTC; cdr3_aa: CASSSFRGSGANVLTF
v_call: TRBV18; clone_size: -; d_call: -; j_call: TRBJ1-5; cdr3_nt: TGTGCCAGCTCACCACTGGCAGGGAGCAATCAGCCCCAGCATTTT; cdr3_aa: CASSPLAGSNQPQHF
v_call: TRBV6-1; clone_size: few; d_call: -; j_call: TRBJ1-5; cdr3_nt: TGTGCCAGCAGTTCCAACTCTCCGCATCAGCCCCAGCATTTT; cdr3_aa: CASSSNSPHQPQHF
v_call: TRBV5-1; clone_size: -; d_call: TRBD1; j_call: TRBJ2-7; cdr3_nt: TGCGCCAGCAGCTTGGTACAGGGGAATGGCGAGCAGTACTTC; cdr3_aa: CASSLVQGNGEQYF
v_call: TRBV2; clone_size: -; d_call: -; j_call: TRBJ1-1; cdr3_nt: TGTGCCATCGTGGGGGGGGTGACTGAAGCTTTCTTT; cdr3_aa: CAIVGGVTEAFF
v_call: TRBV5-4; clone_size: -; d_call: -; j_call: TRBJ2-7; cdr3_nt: TGTGCCAGCAGCTCGGCCTACGAGCAGTACTTC; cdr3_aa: CASSSAYEQYF
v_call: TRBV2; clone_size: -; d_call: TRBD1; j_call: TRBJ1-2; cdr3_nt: TGTGCCACATCGGACAGGGGGAATGGCTACACCTTC; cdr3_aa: CATSDRGNGYTF
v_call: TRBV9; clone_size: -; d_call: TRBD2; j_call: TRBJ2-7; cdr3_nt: TGTGCCAGCAGCGTTGGAGCGGGAACCTACGAGCAGTACTTC; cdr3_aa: CASSVGAGTYEQYF
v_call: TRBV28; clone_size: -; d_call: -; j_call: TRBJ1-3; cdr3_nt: TGTGCCAGCAGTTACCCCGGGGGAGCGGGACAAAGCTCTGGAAACACCATATATTTT; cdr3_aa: CASSYPGGAGQSSGNTIYF
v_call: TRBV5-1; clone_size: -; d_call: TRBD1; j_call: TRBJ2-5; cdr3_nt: TGCGCCAGCAGCTTGACAGGGGAAGGCCGAGCCCAGTACTTC; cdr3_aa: CASSLTGEGRAQYF